This TCR beta chain was documented in a study of blood T cells in healthy people across ages. The length of the CDR3 is 16 residues. Germline assignment: CDR1 MNHEY and CDR2 SMNVEV (reference sequence). V lost 2 bases and J lost 13, with 24 bases in between. Study results and caveats: Unsorted PBMCs ruled out conclusive naive versus antigen-experienced comparison.

It was with a sample-barcoded 5' primer and a J-beta primer mix that a second PCR of roughly 7 to 12 cycles was run. Using its own MiXCR run on the 5' RACE reads, TCRdb lists one record per CDR3 protein. The data show about 400,000 distinct CDR3 sequences, roughly half seen once. For this clonotype: As yet, its antigen is unknown.

V gene TRBV27 combines with J gene TRBJ2-1; either TRBD1 or TRBD2 may fit D (5 bases each). The TCR comes from a man aged 55-75 years in good health. The sample was blood. CDR3 bases: TGTGCCAGCAGTTTAGAGGGGCGCCGGCGGAGAGAGACCCAGTTCTTC. Translating gives CASSLEGRRRRETQFF.